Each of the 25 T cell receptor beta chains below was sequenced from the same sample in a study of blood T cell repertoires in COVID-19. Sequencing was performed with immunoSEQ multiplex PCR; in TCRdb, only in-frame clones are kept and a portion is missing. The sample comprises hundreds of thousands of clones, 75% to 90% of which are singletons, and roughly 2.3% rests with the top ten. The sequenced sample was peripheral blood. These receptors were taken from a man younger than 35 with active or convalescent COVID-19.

The CDR3 sequence is CASSSSDRPNEKLFF. For the CDR3, the DNA is TGTGCCAGCAGCTCGTCGGACAGGCCTAATGAAAAACTGTTTTTT. The rearrangement links TRBV3-1 (or the pseudogene TRBV3-2) to TRBJ1-4; 7 positions match TRBD1. The CDR3 length is 15 residues. Germline CDR1 is LGHDT and CDR2 is YNNKEL (reference sequence). V lost 5 bases and J lost 3; bases outside the gene matches: 6.

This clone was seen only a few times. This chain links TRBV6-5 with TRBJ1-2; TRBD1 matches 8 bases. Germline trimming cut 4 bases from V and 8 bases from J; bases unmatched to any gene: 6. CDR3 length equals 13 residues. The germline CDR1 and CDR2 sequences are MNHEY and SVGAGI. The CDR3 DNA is TGTGCCAGCAGTTTCCAGGGGGCACAAGGCTACACCTTC. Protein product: CASSFQGAQGYTF.

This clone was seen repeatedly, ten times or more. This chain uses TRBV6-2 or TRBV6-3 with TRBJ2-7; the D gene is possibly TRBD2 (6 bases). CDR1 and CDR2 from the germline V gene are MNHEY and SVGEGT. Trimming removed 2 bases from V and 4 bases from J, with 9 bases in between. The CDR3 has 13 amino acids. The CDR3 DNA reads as TGTGCCAGCAGTTACCGGGACTTTTACGAGCAGTACTTC. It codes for CASSYRDFYEQYF.

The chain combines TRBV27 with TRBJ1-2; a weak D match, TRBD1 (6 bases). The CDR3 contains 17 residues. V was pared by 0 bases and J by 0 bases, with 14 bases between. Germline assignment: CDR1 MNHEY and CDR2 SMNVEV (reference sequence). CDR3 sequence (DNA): TGTGCCAGCAGTTTATCGGGGGGGCACAGGGCTAACTATGGCTACACCTTC. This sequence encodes CASSLSGGHRANYGYTF.

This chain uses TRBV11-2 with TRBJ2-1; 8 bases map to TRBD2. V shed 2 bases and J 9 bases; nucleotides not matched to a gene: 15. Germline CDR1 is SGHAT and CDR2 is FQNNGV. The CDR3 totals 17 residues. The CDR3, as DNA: TGTGCCAGCAGCTTACAAGCGGGGGCTACCATTTACGGTGAGCAGTTCTTC. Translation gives CASSLQAGATIYGEQFF.

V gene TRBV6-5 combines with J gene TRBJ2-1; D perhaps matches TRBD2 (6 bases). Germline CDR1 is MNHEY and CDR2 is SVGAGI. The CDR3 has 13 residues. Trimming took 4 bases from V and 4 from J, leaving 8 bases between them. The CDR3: CASSSGVYNEQFF. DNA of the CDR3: TGTGCCAGCAGTTCGGGGGTGTACAATGAGCAGTTCTTC.

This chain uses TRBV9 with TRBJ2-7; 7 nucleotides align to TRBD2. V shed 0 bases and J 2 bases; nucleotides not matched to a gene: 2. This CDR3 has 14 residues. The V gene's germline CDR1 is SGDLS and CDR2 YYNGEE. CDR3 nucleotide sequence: TGTGCCAGCAGCGTAGCTAGCGGACCCTACGAGCAGTACTTC. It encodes CASSVASGPYEQYF.

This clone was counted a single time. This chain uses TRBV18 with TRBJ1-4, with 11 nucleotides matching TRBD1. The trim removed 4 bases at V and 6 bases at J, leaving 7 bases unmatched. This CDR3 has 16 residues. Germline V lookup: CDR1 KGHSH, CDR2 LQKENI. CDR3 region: CASSLGQGARHEKLFF. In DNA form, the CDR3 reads TGTGCCAGCTCACTCGGACAGGGGGCGCGTCATGAAAAACTGTTTTTT.

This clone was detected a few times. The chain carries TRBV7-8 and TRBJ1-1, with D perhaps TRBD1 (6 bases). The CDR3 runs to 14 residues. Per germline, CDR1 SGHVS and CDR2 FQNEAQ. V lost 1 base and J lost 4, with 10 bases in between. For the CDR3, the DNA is TGTGCCAGCAGCTTAGTGGGGGCGGGCACTGAAGCTTTCTTT. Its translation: CASSLVGAGTEAFF.

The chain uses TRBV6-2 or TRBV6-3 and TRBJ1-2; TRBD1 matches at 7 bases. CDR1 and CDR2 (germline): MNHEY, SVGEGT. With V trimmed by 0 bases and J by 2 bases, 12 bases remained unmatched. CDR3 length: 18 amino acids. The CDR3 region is CASSYSSYSVGQNYGYTF. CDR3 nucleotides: TGTGCCAGCAGTTACTCGAGTTATTCGGTGGGACAGAACTATGGCTACACCTTC.

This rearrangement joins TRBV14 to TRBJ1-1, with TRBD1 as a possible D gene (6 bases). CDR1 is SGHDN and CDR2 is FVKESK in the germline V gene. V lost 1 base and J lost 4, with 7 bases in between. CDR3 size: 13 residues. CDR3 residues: CASSQVRGTEAFF. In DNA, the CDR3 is TGTGCCAGCAGCCAAGTCAGGGGCACTGAAGCTTTCTTT.

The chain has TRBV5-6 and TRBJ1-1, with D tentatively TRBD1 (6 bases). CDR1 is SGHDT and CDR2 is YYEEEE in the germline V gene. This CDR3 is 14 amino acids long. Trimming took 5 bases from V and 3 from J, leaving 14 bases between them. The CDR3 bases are TGTGCCAGCAGTTGGGGGGGCTCGGACACTGAAGCTTTCTTT. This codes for CASSWGGSDTEAFF.

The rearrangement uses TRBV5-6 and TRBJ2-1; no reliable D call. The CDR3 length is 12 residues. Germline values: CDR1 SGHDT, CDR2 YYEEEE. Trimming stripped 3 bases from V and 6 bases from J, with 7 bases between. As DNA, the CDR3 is TGTGCCAGCAGCTATCTGTCCAATGAGCAGTTCTTC. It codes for CASSYLSNEQFF.

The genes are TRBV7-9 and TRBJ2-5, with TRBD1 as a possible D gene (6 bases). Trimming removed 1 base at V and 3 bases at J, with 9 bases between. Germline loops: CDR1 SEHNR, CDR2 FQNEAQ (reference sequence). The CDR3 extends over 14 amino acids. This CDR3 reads CASSLGGQKETQYF. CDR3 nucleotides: TGTGCCAGCAGCTTAGGCGGACAGAAAGAGACCCAGTACTTC. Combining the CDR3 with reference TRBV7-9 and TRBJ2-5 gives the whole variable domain DTGVSQNPRHKITKRGQNVTFRCDPISEHNRLYWYRQTLGQGPEFLTYFQNEAQLEKSRLLSDRFSAERPKGSFSTLEIQRTEQGDSAMYLCASSLGGQKETQYFGPGTRLLVL.

The CDR3 DNA follows: TGTGCCAGTAGTAGGTCGAGGTCTAGCAATCAGCCCCAGCATTTT. It translates to CASSRSRSSNQPQHF. The V and J genes are TRBV19 and TRBJ1-5; D is undetermined. Between the trimmed V and J ends, which lost 4 bases and 0 bases, there was a span of 10 bases. In germline, CDR1 is LNHDA, CDR2 SQIVND (reference sequence). This CDR3 region has 15 residues.

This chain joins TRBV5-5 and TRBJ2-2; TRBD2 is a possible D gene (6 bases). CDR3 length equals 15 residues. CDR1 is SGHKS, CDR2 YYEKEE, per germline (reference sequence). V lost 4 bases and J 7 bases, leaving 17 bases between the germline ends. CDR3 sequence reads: CASSVPPGGDGELFF. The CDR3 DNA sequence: TGTGCCAGCAGCGTCCCCCCCGGCGGGGACGGGGAGCTGTTTTTT.

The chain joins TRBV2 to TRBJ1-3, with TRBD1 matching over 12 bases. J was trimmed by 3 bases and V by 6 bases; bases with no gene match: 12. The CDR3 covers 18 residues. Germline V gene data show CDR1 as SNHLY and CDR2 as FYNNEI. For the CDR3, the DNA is TGTGCCAGCAGCTTCAAACGGGGGGACAGGGGGCTTGGAAACACCATATATTTT. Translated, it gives CASSFKRGDRGLGNTIYF.

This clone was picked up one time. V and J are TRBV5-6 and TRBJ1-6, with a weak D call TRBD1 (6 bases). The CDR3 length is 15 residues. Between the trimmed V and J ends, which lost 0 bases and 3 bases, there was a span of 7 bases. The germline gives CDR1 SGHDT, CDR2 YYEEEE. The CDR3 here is CASSLAGVYNSPLHF. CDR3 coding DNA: TGTGCCAGCAGCTTGGCAGGGGTCTATAATTCACCCCTCCACTTT. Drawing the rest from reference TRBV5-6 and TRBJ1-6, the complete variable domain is DAGVTQSPTHLIKTRGQQVTLRCSPKSGHDTVSWYQQALGQGPQFIFQYYEEEERQRGNFPDRFSGHQFPNYSSELNVNALLLGDSALYLCASSLAGVYNSPLHFGNGTRLTVT.

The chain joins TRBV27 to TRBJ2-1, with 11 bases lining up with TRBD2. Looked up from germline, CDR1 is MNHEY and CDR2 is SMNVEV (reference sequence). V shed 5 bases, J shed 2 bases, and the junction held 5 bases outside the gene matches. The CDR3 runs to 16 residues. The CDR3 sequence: CASSPIAGGPYNEQFF. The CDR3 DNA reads TGTGCCAGCAGTCCGATAGCGGGAGGGCCCTACAATGAGCAGTTCTTC.

CDR3 loop: CASSPDRWEEKLFF. Here the CDR3 DNA reads TGCGCCAGCAGCCCCGACAGGTGGGAGGAAAAACTGTTTTTT. The gene calls are TRBV4-1 and TRBJ1-4; a weak D match, TRBD1 (6 bases). Between the trimmed V and J ends, which lost 4 bases and 8 bases, there was a span of 14 bases. In germline, CDR1 is MGHRA, CDR2 YSYEKL. The CDR3 is 14 residues long.

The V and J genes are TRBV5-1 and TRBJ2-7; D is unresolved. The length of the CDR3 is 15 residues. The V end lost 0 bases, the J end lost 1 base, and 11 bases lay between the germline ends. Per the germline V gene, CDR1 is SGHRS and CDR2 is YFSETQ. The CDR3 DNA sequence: TGCGCCAGCAGCTTGGTTCGGCAGACATCCTACGAGCAGTACTTC. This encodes CASSLVRQTSYEQYF.

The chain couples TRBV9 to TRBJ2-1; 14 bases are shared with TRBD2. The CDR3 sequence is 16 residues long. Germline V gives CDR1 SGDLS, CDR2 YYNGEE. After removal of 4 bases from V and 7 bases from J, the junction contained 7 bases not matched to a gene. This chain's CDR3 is CASSLGTSGSGNEQFF. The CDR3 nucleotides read TGTGCCAGCAGCCTTGGGACTAGCGGGAGTGGAAATGAGCAGTTCTTC.

CDR3 nucleotides: TGTGCCAGCAGCTGGGGACTAGCGGGAGGAAATGAGCAGTTCTTC. It yields the protein CASSWGLAGGNEQFF. J is TRBJ2-1 and V is TRBV7-9, with 15 nucleotides matching TRBD2. The V segment lost 4 bases and the J segment 7 bases; nucleotides outside the gene matches: 2. CDR3 length: 15 residues. Germline V lookup: CDR1 SEHNR, CDR2 FQNEAQ (reference sequence).

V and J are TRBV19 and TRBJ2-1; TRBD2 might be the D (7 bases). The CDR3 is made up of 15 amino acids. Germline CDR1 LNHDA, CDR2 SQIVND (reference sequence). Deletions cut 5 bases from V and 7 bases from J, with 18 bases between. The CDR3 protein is CASSPGGAGRNEQFF. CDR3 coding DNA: TGTGCCAGTAGTCCTGGGGGGGCAGGTAGGAATGAGCAGTTCTTC.

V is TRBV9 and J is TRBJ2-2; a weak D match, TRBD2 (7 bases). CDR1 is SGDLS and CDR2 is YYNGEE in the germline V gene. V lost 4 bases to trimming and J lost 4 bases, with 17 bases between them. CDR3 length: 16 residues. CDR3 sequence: CASSPLGGQSTGELFF. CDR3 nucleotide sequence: TGTGCCAGCAGCCCCCTCGGGGGGCAAAGCACCGGGGAGCTGTTTTTT.